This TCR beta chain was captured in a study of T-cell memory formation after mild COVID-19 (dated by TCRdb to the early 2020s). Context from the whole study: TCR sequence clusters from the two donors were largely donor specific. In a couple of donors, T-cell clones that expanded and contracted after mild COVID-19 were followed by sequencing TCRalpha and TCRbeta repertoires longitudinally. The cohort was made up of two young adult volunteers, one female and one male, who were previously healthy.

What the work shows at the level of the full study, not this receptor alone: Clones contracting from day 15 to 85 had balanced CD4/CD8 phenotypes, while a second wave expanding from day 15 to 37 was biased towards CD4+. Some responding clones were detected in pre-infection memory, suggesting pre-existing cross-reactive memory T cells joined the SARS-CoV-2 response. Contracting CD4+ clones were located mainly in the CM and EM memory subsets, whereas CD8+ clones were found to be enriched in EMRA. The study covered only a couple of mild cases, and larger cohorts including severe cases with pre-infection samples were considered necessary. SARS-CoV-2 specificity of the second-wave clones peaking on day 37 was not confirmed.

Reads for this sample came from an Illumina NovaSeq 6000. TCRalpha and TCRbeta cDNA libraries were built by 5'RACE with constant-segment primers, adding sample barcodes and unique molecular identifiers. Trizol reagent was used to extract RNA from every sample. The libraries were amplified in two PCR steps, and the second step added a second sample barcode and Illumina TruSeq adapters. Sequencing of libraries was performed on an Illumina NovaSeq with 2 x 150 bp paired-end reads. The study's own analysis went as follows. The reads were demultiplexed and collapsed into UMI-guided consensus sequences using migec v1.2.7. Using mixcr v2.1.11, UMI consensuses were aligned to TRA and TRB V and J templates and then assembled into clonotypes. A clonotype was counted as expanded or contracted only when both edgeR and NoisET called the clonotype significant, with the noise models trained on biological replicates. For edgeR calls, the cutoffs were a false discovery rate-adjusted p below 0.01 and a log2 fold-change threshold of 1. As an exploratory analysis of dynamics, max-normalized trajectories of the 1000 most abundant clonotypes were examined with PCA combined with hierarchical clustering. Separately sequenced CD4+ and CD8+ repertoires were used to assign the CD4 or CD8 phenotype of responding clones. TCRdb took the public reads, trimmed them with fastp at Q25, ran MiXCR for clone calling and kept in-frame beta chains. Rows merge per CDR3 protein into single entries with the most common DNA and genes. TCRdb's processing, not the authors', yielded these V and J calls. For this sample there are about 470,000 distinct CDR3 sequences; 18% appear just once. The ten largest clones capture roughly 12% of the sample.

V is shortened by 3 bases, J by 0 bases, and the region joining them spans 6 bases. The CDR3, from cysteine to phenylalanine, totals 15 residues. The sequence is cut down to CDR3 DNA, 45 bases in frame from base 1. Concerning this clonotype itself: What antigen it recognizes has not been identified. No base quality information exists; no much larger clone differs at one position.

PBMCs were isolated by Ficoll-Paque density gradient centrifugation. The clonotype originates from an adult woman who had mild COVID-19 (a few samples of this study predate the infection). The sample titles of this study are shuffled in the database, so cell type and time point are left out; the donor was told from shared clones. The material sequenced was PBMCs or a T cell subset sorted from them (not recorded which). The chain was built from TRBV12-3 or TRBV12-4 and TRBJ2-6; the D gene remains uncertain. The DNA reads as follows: TGTGCCAGCAGTTTTTCTTTCTCTGGGGCCAACGTCCTGACTTTC. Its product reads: CASSFSFSGANVLTF.